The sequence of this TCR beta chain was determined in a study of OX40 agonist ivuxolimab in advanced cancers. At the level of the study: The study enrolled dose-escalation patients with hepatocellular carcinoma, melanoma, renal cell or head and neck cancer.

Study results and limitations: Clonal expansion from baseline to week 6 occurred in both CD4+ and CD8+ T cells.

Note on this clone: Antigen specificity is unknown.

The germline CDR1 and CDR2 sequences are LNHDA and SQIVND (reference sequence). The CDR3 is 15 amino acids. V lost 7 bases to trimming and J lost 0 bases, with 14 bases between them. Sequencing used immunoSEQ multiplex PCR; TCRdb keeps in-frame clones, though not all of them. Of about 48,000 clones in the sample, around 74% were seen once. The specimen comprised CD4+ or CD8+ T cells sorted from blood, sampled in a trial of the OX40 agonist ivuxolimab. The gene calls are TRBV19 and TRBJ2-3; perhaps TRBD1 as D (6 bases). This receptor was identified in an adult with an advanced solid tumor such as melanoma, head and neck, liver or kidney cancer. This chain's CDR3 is CASNTGPLSTDTQYF. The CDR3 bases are TGTGCCAGTAACACAGGGCCTCTGAGCACAGATACGCAGTATTTT.